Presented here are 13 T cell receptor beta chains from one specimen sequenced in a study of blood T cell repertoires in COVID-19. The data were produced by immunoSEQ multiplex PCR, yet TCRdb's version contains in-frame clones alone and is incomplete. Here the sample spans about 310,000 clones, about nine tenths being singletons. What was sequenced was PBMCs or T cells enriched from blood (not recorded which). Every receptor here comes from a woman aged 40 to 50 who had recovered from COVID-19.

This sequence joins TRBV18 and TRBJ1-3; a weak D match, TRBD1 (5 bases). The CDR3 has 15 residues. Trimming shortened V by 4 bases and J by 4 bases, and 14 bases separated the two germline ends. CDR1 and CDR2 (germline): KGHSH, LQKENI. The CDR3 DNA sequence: TGTGCCAGCTCACGGGACTGGTCACGCGGAAACACCATATATTTT. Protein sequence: CASSRDWSRGNTIYF.

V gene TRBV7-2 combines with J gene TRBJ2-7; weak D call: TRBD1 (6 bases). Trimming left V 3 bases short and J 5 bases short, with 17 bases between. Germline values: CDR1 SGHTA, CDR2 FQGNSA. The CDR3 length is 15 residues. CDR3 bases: TGTGCCAGCAGCTTCGACAGGAACTCCGACCACGAGCAGTACTTC. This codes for CASSFDRNSDHEQYF.

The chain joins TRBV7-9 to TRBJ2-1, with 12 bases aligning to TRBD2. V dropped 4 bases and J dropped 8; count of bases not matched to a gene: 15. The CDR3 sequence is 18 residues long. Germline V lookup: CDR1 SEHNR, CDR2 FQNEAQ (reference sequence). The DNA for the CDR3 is TGTGCCAGCAGCTCCCCAAAGACTAGCGGGAGAGGTGGGCATGAGCAGTTCTTC. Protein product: CASSSPKTSGRGGHEQFF.

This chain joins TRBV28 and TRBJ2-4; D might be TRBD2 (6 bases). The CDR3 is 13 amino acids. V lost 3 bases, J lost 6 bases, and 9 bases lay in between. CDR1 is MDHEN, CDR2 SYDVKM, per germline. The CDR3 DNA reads TGTGCCAGCAGTTTGGGGGAGGCAAACATTCAGTACTTC. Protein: CASSLGEANIQYF.

The chain's CDR3 is CASSPVYTEAFF. The CDR3 nucleotides are TGTGCCAGCAGCCCAGTATACACTGAAGCTTTCTTT. This chain joins TRBV11-3 and TRBJ1-1; D is unresolved. Trimming removed 5 bases from V and 3 bases from J, with 7 bases in between. Germline assignment: CDR1 SGHNT and CDR2 YENEEA. CDR3 size: 12 residues. Full variable domain (outside the CDR3, taken from reference TRBV11-3 and TRBJ1-1): EAGVVQSPRYKIIEKKQPVAFWCNPISGHNTLYWYLQNLGQGPELLIRYENEEAVDDSQLPKDRFSAERLKGVDSTLKIQPAELGDSAVYLCASSPVYTEAFFGQGTRLTVV.

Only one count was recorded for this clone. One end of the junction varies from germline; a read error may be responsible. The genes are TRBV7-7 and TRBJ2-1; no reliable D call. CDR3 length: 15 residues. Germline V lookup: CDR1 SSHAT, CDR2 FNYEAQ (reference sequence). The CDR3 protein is CASSADTHPYNEQFF. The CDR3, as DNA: TGTGCTAGCAGCGCCGACACCCACCCGTACAATGAGCAGTTCTTC. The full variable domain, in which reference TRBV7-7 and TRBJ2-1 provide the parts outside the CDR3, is GAGVSQSPRYKVTKRGQDVTLRCDPISSHATLYWYQQALGQGPEFLTYFNYEAQPDKSGLPSDRFSAERPEGSISTLTIQRTEQRDSAMYRCASSADTHPYNEQFFGPGTRLTVL.

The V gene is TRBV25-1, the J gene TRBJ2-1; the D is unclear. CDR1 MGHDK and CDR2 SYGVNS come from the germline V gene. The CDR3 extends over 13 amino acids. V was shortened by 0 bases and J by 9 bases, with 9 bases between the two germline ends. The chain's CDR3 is CASSEYGGFEQFF. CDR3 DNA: TGTGCCAGCAGTGAATATGGCGGTTTTGAGCAGTTCTTC. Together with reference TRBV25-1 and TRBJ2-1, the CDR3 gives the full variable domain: EADIYQTPRYLVIGTGKKITLECSQTMGHDKMYWYQQDPGMELHLIHYSYGVNSTEKGDLSSESTVSRIRTEHFPLTLESARPSHTSQYLCASSEYGGFEQFFGPGTRLTVL.

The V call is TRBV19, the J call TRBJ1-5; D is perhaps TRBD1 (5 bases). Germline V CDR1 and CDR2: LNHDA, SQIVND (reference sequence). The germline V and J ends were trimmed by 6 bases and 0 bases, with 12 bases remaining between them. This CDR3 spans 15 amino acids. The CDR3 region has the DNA TGTGCCAGTAGCCTCGGGGGAAATAGCAATCAGCCCCAGCATTTT. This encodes CASSLGGNSNQPQHF.

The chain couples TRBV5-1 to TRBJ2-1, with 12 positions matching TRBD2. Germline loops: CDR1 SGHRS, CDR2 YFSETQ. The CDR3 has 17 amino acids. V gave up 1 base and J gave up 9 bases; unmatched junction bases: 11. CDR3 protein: CASSLIASGGALSEQFF. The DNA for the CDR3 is TGCGCCAGCAGCTTGATAGCTAGCGGGGGGGCACTTAGTGAGCAGTTCTTC.

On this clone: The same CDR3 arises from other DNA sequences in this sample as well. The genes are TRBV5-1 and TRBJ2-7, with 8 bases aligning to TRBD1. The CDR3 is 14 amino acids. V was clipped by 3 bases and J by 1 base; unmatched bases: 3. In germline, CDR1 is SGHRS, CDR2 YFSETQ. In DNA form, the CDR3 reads TGCGCCAGCAGCTCCGGGACAGGATCCTACGAGCAGTACTTC. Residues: CASSSGTGSYEQYF.

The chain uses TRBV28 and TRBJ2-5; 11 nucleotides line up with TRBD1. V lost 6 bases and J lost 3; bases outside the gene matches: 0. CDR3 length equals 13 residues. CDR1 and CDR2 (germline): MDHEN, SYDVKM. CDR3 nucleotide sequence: TGTGCCAGCAGGGGACAGGGGGAAGAGACCCAGTACTTC. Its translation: CASRGQGEETQYF.

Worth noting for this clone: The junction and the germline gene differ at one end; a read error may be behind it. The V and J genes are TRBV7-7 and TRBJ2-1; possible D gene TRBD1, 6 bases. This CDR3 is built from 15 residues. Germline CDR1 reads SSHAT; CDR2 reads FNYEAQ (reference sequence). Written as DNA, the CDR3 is TGTGCTAGCAGCTTACAGCCAGGGGTAGACAATGAGCAGTTCTTC. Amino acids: CASSLQPGVDNEQFF.

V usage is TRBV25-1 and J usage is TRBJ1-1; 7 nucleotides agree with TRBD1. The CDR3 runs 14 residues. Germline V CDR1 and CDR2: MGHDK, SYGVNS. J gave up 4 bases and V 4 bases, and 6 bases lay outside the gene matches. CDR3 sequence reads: CASSGWTGVTEAFF. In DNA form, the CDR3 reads TGTGCCAGCAGTGGCTGGACAGGCGTCACTGAAGCTTTCTTT.